The 28 T cell receptor beta chains below come from one sample, sequenced in a study of blood T cell repertoires in COVID-19. TCRdb's table, derived via immunoSEQ multiplex PCR, lists solely in-frame clones and lacks some. The sample includes some 250,000 clones, approximately 86% of them seen just once. The sequenced sample consisted of peripheral blood. These receptors all come from a man aged 25 to 40 with active or convalescent COVID-19.

The V call is TRBV7-6, the J call TRBJ2-5; D may be TRBD2 (6 bases). The CDR3 runs 14 residues. The germline V and J ends were trimmed by 3 bases and 2 bases, with 10 bases remaining between them. CDR1 and CDR2 (germline): SGHVS, FNYEAQ. The CDR3 DNA is TGTGCCAGCAGCTTTGGGAGGAGTCAAGAGACCCAGTACTTC. Translating it yields CASSFGRSQETQYF. Filled out from reference TRBV7-6 and TRBJ2-5, the complete variable domain reads GAGVSQSPRYKVTKRGQDVALRCDPISGHVSLYWYRQALGQGPEFLTYFNYEAQQDKSGLPNDRFSAERPEGSISTLTIQRTEQRDSAMYRCASSFGRSQETQYFGPGTRLLVL.

J is TRBJ2-7 and V is TRBV12-3 or TRBV12-4; possibly TRBD1 for D (5 bases). Trimming pared 5 bases from V and 2 bases from J, leaving 10 bases between. This CDR3 contains 13 residues. CDR3 region: CASSNRFTYEQYF. In nucleotides, the CDR3 is TGTGCCAGCAGTAACAGGTTTACCTACGAGCAGTACTTC.

This chain links TRBV7-9 with TRBJ2-7; TRBD1 matches 10 bases. Germline loops: CDR1 SEHNR, CDR2 FQNEAQ (reference sequence). The CDR3 is 15 amino acids. With 1 base clipped from V and 4 bases from J, the junction kept 4 bases outside the gene matches. CDR3 sequence reads: CASSLETGGEYEQYF. The CDR3 region has the DNA TGTGCCAGCAGCTTAGAGACAGGGGGCGAATACGAGCAGTACTTC. The whole variable domain, filled in from reference TRBV7-9 and TRBJ2-7, reads DTGVSQNPRHKITKRGQNVTFRCDPISEHNRLYWYRQTLGQGPEFLTYFQNEAQLEKSRLLSDRFSAERPKGSFSTLEIQRTEQGDSAMYLCASSLETGGEYEQYFGPGTRLTVT.

This clone was found once. The chain joins TRBV15 to TRBJ1-5; D may be TRBD1 (6 bases). The length of the CDR3 is 18 residues. The germline gives CDR1 LNHNV, CDR2 YYDKDF (reference sequence). Trimming left V 0 bases short and J 4 bases short, with 19 bases between. In nucleotides, the CDR3 is TGTGCCACCAGCAGAGATAAGAGGGCCAGACAGGATAATCAGCCCCAGCATTTT. This codes for CATSRDKRARQDNQPQHF.

The chain couples TRBV9 to TRBJ1-6, with D possibly matching TRBD1 (6 bases). This CDR3 is built from 15 residues. The V gene lost 4 bases and the J gene lost 6 bases, with 14 bases spanning the gap. The germline gives CDR1 SGDLS, CDR2 YYNGEE. Written as DNA, the CDR3 is TGTGCCAGCAGCACACGACAGGTGGCTAATTCACCCCTCCACTTT. Translation gives CASSTRQVANSPLHF.

The DNA for the CDR3 is TGTGCCAGCAGCTTCAAACTAGCGGGGGTCGCAGATACGCAGTATTTT. Amino acid sequence: CASSFKLAGVADTQYF. V and J are TRBV7-8 and TRBJ2-3, with TRBD2 matching over 11 bases. With V trimmed by 3 bases and J by 4 bases, 6 bases remained unmatched. This CDR3 is built from 16 residues. CDR1 and CDR2 from the germline V gene are SGHVS and FQNEAQ.

CDR3 bases: TGCGCCAGCAGCTCCCAAGGGGGAATTGAAAAACTGTTTTTT. This codes for CASSSQGGIEKLFF. V gene TRBV5-1 combines with J gene TRBJ1-4; tentative D call: TRBD1 (6 bases). The CDR3 sequence is 14 residues long. Germline CDR1 SGHRS, CDR2 YFSETQ. V gave up 3 bases and J gave up 7 bases, with 13 bases separating them.

This chain connects TRBV5-1 to TRBJ2-7, with D perhaps matching TRBD1 (6 bases). The CDR3 length is 15 residues. Germline V gene sequence: CDR1 SGHRS, CDR2 YFSETQ. V was pared by 0 bases and J by 1 base, with 11 bases between. CDR3: CASSLVGGESYEQYF. CDR3 DNA sequence: TGCGCCAGCAGCTTGGTAGGGGGAGAATCCTACGAGCAGTACTTC.

The chain couples TRBV5-1 to TRBJ1-6; 8 positions agree with TRBD1. Germline V gene data show CDR1 as SGHRS and CDR2 as YFSETQ. CDR3 length: 13 amino acids. V shed 4 bases and J 11 bases; nucleotides not matched to a gene: 5. The CDR3 region is CASSQEQGAPLHF. The CDR3 DNA follows: TGCGCCAGCAGCCAAGAACAGGGGGCACCCCTCCACTTT.

The rearrangement links TRBV24-1 to TRBJ2-3, with D perhaps matching TRBD2 (7 bases). CDR1 and CDR2 from the germline V gene are KGHDR and SFDVKD. Trimming stripped 5 bases from V and 2 bases from J, with 10 bases between. The CDR3 runs to 14 residues. CDR3 DNA: TGTGCCACCAGTGGCGGGGGCTTCACAGATACGCAGTATTTT. Translated: CATSGGGFTDTQYF.

This clone was counted only a few times. The chain employs TRBV4-1 and TRBJ1-4, with 10 bases identical to TRBD1. The CDR3 consists of 15 residues. Germline assignment: CDR1 MGHRA and CDR2 YSYEKL. V lost 1 base to trimming and J lost 8 bases; unmatched junction nucleotides: 4. The CDR3 DNA reads TGCGCCAGCAGCCAAGGACAGGGGGCTCGGGAAAAACTGTTTTTT. Translation: CASSQGQGAREKLFF.

The chain recombines TRBV5-1 with TRBJ1-6, with D possibly matching TRBD1 (6 bases). Germline CDR1 SGHRS, CDR2 YFSETQ. V lost 0 bases to trimming and J lost 10 bases, with 11 bases between them. This CDR3 contains 14 residues. The CDR3 DNA reads as TGCGCCAGCAGCTTGGCAGGGGAGGGGTCACCCCTCCACTTT. Its protein is CASSLAGEGSPLHF. Full variable domain (rest looked up from reference TRBV5-1 and TRBJ1-6): KAGVTQTPRYLIKTRGQQVTLSCSPISGHRSVSWYQQTPGQGLQFLFEYFSETQRNKGNFPGRFSGRQFSNSRSEMNVSTLELGDSALYLCASSLAGEGSPLHFGNGTRLTVT.

The rearrangement joins TRBV11-2 to TRBJ2-3; 8 nucleotides match TRBD2. Germline V gives CDR1 SGHAT, CDR2 FQNNGV. V lost 5 bases, J lost 6 bases, and 7 bases stayed unmatched. This CDR3 region has 14 residues. This CDR3 is CASSVSGGGDTQYF. CDR3 nucleotide sequence: TGTGCCAGCAGCGTCAGCGGGGGAGGTGATACGCAGTATTTT.

This clone was seen a few times. This rearrangement joins TRBV7-8 to TRBJ2-3, with 11 bases matching TRBD2. V trimming: 4 bases; J trimming: 4 bases; junction bases outside the gene matches: 7. This CDR3 contains 16 residues. The V gene's germline CDR1 is SGHVS and CDR2 FQNEAQ. The DNA of the CDR3 is TGTGCCAGCAGCTCGGTTAGCGGGGGGGCAGCAGATACGCAGTATTTT. This codes for CASSSVSGGAADTQYF. The variable domain in full, with the rest retrieved from reference TRBV7-8 and TRBJ2-3, is GAGVSQSPRYKVAKRGQDVALRCDPISGHVSLFWYQQALGQGPEFLTYFQNEAQLDKSGLPSDRFFAERPEGSVSTLKIQRTQQEDSAVYLCASSSVSGGAADTQYFGPGTRLTVL.

This chain connects TRBV11-2 to TRBJ2-7; D is undetermined. The CDR3 loop spans 11 amino acids. The germline V and J ends were trimmed by 6 bases and 3 bases, with 6 bases remaining between them. The germline gives CDR1 SGHAT, CDR2 FQNNGV. The CDR3 here is CASSYSYEQYF. CDR3 bases: TGTGCCAGCAGTTATAGCTACGAGCAGTACTTC.

The chain employs TRBV7-8 and TRBJ2-2, with 7 bases lining up with TRBD2. From germline, CDR1 is SGHVS and CDR2 FQNEAQ. The CDR3 runs to 18 residues. V was clipped by 5 bases and J by 5 bases; unmatched bases: 17. CDR3 DNA sequence: TGTGCCAGCAGCCTCCGGGACTATCCCAGGCGGGGAACCGGGGAGCTGTTTTTT. It codes for CASSLRDYPRRGTGELFF.

The chain carries TRBV30 and TRBJ1-2; D ambiguous. The CDR3 contains 10 residues. V gave up 2 bases and J gave up 7 bases, with 5 bases separating them. The germline CDR1 and CDR2 sequences are GTSNPN and SVGIG (reference sequence). CDR3 in DNA: TGTGCCTGGAGTAACGGTGGCTACACCTTC. This translates into CAWSNGGYTF.

The gene calls are TRBV7-7 and TRBJ2-5; TRBD2 aligns across 8 bases. V lost 4 bases, J lost 1 base, and 5 bases stayed unmatched. Germline lookup yields CDR1 SSHAT and CDR2 FNYEAQ (reference sequence). This CDR3 has 15 amino acids. CDR3 coding DNA: TGTGCCAGCAGCTCGGGACTAGTGTTCCAAGAGACCCAGTACTTC. Translation gives CASSSGLVFQETQYF.

This clone was counted once. The chain carries TRBV6-5 and TRBJ2-5; TRBD1 aligns across 7 bases. J gave up 4 bases and V 6 bases, and 5 bases lay outside the gene matches. CDR3 length: 13 amino acids. Germline CDR1 reads MNHEY; CDR2 reads SVGAGI. The CDR3, as DNA: TGTGCCAGCAGGGATCGGGACAGAGAGACCCAGTACTTC. Translation: CASRDRDRETQYF.

V usage is TRBV27 and J usage is TRBJ2-7; 9 bases are a match to TRBD1. V lost 3 bases and J lost 2; bases outside the gene matches: 5. Germline V lookup: CDR1 MNHEY, CDR2 SMNVEV (reference sequence). This CDR3 comprises 15 residues. CDR3 in DNA: TGTGCCAGCAGTTTCCGGGACAGGGTTCCCTACGAGCAGTACTTC. It yields the protein CASSFRDRVPYEQYF.

The chain joins TRBV9 to TRBJ1-2; 9 nucleotides agree with TRBD1. The CDR3 covers 16 residues. The germline gives CDR1 SGDLS, CDR2 YYNGEE. V lost 3 bases and J lost 4; bases outside the gene matches: 10. This CDR3 is CASSASGTGMVYGYTF. The CDR3 DNA reads as TGTGCCAGCAGCGCGTCCGGGACAGGGATGGTCTATGGCTACACCTTC.

Only one count was recorded for this clone. The rearrangement joins TRBV3-1 (or the pseudogene TRBV3-2) to TRBJ1-2; 8 positions agree with TRBD1. CDR1 LGHDT and CDR2 YNNKEL come from the germline V gene (reference sequence). CDR3 size: 13 residues. The junction had 6 bases not matched to a gene; V was cut back by 4 bases and J by 8 bases. CDR3: CASSPRTGRGYTF. CDR3 in DNA: TGTGCCAGCAGCCCCCGGACAGGGAGGGGCTACACCTTC.

The chain employs TRBV6-5 and TRBJ2-7; a possible D gene is TRBD2 (5 bases). The CDR3 is 15 amino acids. Trimming took 5 bases from V and 0 from J, leaving 14 bases between them. Germline V gives CDR1 MNHEY, CDR2 SVGAGI. The DNA of the CDR3 is TGTGCCAGCAGTCCGGCCGGGGATAGCTCCTACGAGCAGTACTTC. It yields the protein CASSPAGDSSYEQYF.

V usage is TRBV10-1 and J usage is TRBJ2-1, with 10 bases that match TRBD2. The CDR3 sequence is 16 residues long. Germline V CDR1 and CDR2: WNHNN, SYGVQD (reference sequence). The trim removed 0 bases at V and 8 bases at J, leaving 7 bases unmatched. CDR3 sequence (DNA): TGCGCCAGCAGTGAGTCCCCTAGCGGGGGATTGGATGAGCAGTTCTTC. This translates into CASSESPSGGLDEQFF.

This clone came up a few times. V is TRBV7-9 and J is TRBJ1-6, with D tentatively TRBD1 (5 bases). The CDR3 totals 14 residues. The V gene's germline CDR1 is SEHNR and CDR2 FQNEAQ (reference sequence). Trimming shortened V by 5 bases and J by 7 bases, and 12 bases separated the two germline ends. In DNA form, the CDR3 reads TGTGCCAGCAGCCGCGACAGCGCGAATTCACCCCTCCACTTT. Translation gives CASSRDSANSPLHF.

The CDR3 region is CASSWQVNGKETQYF. CDR3 coding DNA: TGCGCCAGCAGCTGGCAAGTTAACGGGAAAGAGACCCAGTACTTC. The V call is TRBV5-1, the J call TRBJ2-5; TRBD2 is a possible D gene (5 bases). Trimming cost V 3 bases and J 3 bases, with 15 bases left between them. The germline V gene has CDR1 SGHRS and CDR2 YFSETQ. The CDR3 is 15 amino acids.

The J gene is TRBJ2-5, the V gene TRBV19; 8 bases agree with TRBD2. The trim removed 4 bases at V and 1 base at J, leaving 5 bases unmatched. CDR1 and CDR2 (germline): LNHDA, SQIVND (reference sequence). The CDR3 spans 15 residues. The DNA for the CDR3 is TGTGCCAGTAGTAGGAGCGGGGGATCCCAAGAGACCCAGTACTTC. Translated: CASSRSGGSQETQYF.

The CDR3 is CASSFGGARPQHF. CDR3 nucleotide sequence: TGTGCCAGCAGCTTTGGAGGGGCAAGGCCCCAGCATTTT. V and J are TRBV5-6 and TRBJ1-5, with D perhaps TRBD1 (5 bases). The CDR3 extends over 13 amino acids. Per the germline V gene, CDR1 is SGHDT and CDR2 is YYEEEE. Trimming pared 2 bases from V and 9 bases from J, leaving 12 bases between.